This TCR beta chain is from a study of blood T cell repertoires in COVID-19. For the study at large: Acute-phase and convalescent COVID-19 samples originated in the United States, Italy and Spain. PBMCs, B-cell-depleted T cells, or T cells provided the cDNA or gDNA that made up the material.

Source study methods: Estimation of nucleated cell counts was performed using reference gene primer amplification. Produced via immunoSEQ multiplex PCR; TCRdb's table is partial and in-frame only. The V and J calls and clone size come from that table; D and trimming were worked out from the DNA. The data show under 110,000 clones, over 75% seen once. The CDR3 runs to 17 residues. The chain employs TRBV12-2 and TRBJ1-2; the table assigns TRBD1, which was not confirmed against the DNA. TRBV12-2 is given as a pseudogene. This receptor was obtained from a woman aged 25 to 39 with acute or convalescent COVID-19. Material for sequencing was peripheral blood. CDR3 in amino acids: CASRLAGTAISNYGYTF. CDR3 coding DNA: TGTGCAAGTCGCTTGGCTGGGACAGCGATATCTAACTATGGCTACACCTTC.